These T cell receptor beta chains were read from a single sample in a study of glioma-infiltrating T cells. MiXCR, run by TCRdb on the multiplex PCR reads, gives a single entry per CDR3 protein. The repertoire holds around 190,000 distinct CDR3 sequences, around 30% seen once, with 20% to 25% in the top ten. The material sequenced was glioma tissue, nonneoplastic brain tissue, or PBMCs (not recorded which). These receptors were obtained from a human donor with low-grade glioma or glioblastoma, undergoing nonglioma brain surgery, or in good health (not recorded which). The CDR3 runs from the conserved cysteine through the conserved F or W. The D gene is left open where the match is weak. The size field is filled for only some rows; it gives once, few, many or a size class.

d_call j_call v_call clone_size cdr3_aa cdr3_nt
. TRBJ1-3 TRBV20-1 many CSARSRGTGNTIYF TGCAGTGCTAGATCGCGGGGTACCGGAAACACCATATATTTT
. TRBJ2-2 TRBV3-1 many CASSQDPGELFF TGTGCCAGCAGCCAAGATCCCGGGGAGCTGTTTTTT
TRBD1 TRBJ2-1 TRBV6-5 many CASSYDRGLNEQFF TGTGCCAGCAGTTACGACAGGGGGCTGAATGAGCAGTTCTTC
. TRBJ2-2 TRBV10-2 few CASSEVAGELFF TGCGCCAGCAGTGAAGTAGCCGGGGAGCTGTTTTTT
TRBD1 TRBJ2-7 TRBV7-2 . CASSLNSRDRRYEQYF TGTGCCAGCAGCTTAAACTCCCGGGACAGGAGATACGAGCAGTACTTC
TRBD2 TRBJ2-7 TRBV5-1 . CASSARTSNYYEQYF TGCGCCAGCAGCGCCAGGACTAGCAACTACTACGAACAGTACTTC
TRBD1 TRBJ1-2 TRBV6-1 . CASGDRTGDYGYTF TGTGCCAGCGGGGACCGGACAGGGGACTATGGCTACACCTTC
. TRBJ1-2 TRBV5-5 . CASSLDSPSDGYTF TGTGCCAGCAGCTTGGACAGCCCTAGTGATGGCTACACCTTC
. TRBJ1-5 TRBV29-1 many CSVTEYSNQPQHF TGCAGCGTGACAGAGTATAGCAATCAGCCCCAGCATTTT
. TRBJ2-2 TRBV5-1 . CASSRALRIAGTGELFF TGCGCCAGCAGCCGGGCCCTCCGTATCGCGGGCACCGGGGAGCTGTTTTTT
TRBD1 TRBJ1-4 TRBV27 . CASSEQGAVEKLFF TGTGCCAGCAGTGAACAGGGGGCGGTTGAAAAACTGTTTTTT
. TRBJ2-7 TRBV10-2 many CACSSPYEQYF TGCGCCTGCAGTAGTCCCTACGAGCAGTACTTC
. TRBJ1-5 TRBV7-2 many CASSLYTGQSNQPQHF TGTGCCAGCAGCTTATACACTGGACAGAGCAATCAGCCCCAGCATTTT
. TRBJ1-2 TRBV5-6 . CASSPGAYYGYTF TGTGCCAGCAGCCCGGGGGCTTACTATGGCTACACCTTC
. TRBJ2-5 TRBV6-2/TRBV6-3 many CASSYSMGASQETQYF TGTGCCAGCAGTTACTCAATGGGAGCCAGTCAAGAGACCCAGTACTTC
TRBD2 TRBJ2-1 TRBV20-1 many CSASGGRALYNEQFF TGCAGTGCTTCGGGGGGGAGGGCCCTCTACAATGAGCAGTTCTTC
TRBD2 TRBJ2-2 TRBV20-1 many CSALYREGTGELFF TGCAGTGCTCTTTACCGGGAGGGCACCGGGGAGCTGTTTTTT
TRBD1 TRBJ2-4 TRBV28 many CASSLGTGDINIQYF TGTGCCAGCAGTTTAGGGACAGGGGATATAAACATTCAGTACTTC
TRBD1 TRBJ2-7 TRBV5-4 many CASSFGTASYEQYF TGTGCCAGCAGTTTCGGGACAGCTTCCTACGAGCAGTACTTC
TRBD2 TRBJ2-1 TRBV6-2/TRBV6-3 many CASSYPAGGENEQFF TGTGCCAGCAGTTACCCGGCGGGAGGGGAAAATGAGCAGTTCTTC
. TRBJ1-1 TRBV19 . CASSHPRGRNTEAFF TGTGCCAGTAGTCACCCCCGGGGGAGGAACACTGAAGCTTTCTTT
. TRBJ2-7 TRBV7-7 once CASSGQSYEQYF TGTGCCAGCAGCGGACAGAGCTACGAGCAGTACTTC
. TRBJ2-1 TRBV6-1 many CASSLGPFYEQFF TGTGCCAGCAGCCTGGGACCGTTCTATGAGCAGTTCTTC
. TRBJ1-5 TRBV15 once CAASSNSGNQPQHF TGTGCCGCCAGCAGCAACAGTGGGAATCAGCCCCAGCATTTT
TRBD2 TRBJ2-5 TRBV20-1 . CSAGLAGGETQYF TGCAGTGCTGGACTAGCGGGAGGAGAGACCCAGTACTTC
. TRBJ2-7 TRBV7-2 few CASSPVWGTLYEQYF TGTGCCAGCAGCCCGGTATGGGGTACCCTCTACGAGCAGTACTTC
. TRBJ2-5 TRBV5-4 many CASTDFTGRKETQYF TGTGCCAGCACCGATTTCACCGGGAGAAAAGAGACCCAGTACTTC
TRBD1 TRBJ1-1 TRBV28 many CASSFFTGERAKAFF TGTGCCAGCAGTTTTTTCACAGGGGAGAGGGCGAAAGCTTTCTTT
. TRBJ2-7 TRBV6-2/TRBV6-3 many CASSGGPLAQYF TGTGCCAGCAGTGGCGGGCCTCTAGCGCAGTACTTC
TRBD1 TRBJ1-1 TRBV12-3/TRBV12-4 many CASTNQRGTAEAFF TGTGCCAGCACCAACCAACGGGGGACAGCTGAAGCTTTCTTT